The present T cell receptor (beta chain) was sequenced within a study of blood T cells in healthy people across ages (dated by TCRdb to the mid-2010s). Study-wide context: Template switching captured roughly one uniquely barcoded TCR beta cDNA molecule per two T cells in model experiments. Using the same blood draw, the study looked at two additional independent replicas of 1 million unique cDNA reads for two donors, one aged 18 to 30 and the other aged 80 or older. To avoid experimental bias, donors of different ages were spread randomly across the sequencing lanes. Four age groups were formed from the donors: young (average 16 years), middle-aged (just under 40), aged (over 55) and long-lived (roughly 88). Age-related changes in TCR beta repertoire diversity were measured in the study by deep sequencing normalized with unique cDNA molecular identifiers. Study-wide findings and limitations: Compared with the aged group, the long-lived group had more naive CD4+ T cells, fewer expanded clones and increased TCR diversity, a pattern suggesting age selection. As age increased, observed TCR beta diversity per million T cells dropped in a roughly linear way, and a significant reduction was already evident by age 40. Because profiling used bulk unsorted PBMCs, naive and antigen-experienced compartments could not be compared conclusively. Total diversity estimates from one million sequenced T cells were considered lower bounds and underestimates. There was a strong correlation between observed TCR beta diversity and the percentage of naive T cells measured by flow cytometry. Because the CMV infection status of the donors was unknown, age-related changes in expanded clonotypes may potentially have been confounded.

From the germline V gene, CDR1 is LGHNT and CDR2 is FRNRAP. There are 12 amino acids in the CDR3, from cysteine to phenylalanine inclusive. Of the read, only the CDR3 DNA is kept; its 36 bases are in frame from base 1. Trimming costs V 1 base and J 9 bases, and their ends lie 9 bases apart. Library prep was done by 5' RACE. TCRdb lists the instrument as Illumina HiSeq 2500. The second PCR ran for about 7 to 11 cycles and used a J-beta primer mix along with a sample-barcoded 5' primer. Each TCR beta cDNA molecule received a unique molecular identifier from a template-switch 5' adaptor carrying 12 random nucleotides. Each sample yielded at least 2.5 million CDR3-containing paired-end reads. First-strand cDNA was synthesized from all RNA with the Mint cDNA synthesis kit, primed by a TRBC-specific oligonucleotide. After uracil-DNA glycosylase treatment, a first 18-cycle PCR used universal primers M1SS and BC2_uni_R on all cDNA. Processing in the source paper ran as follows. Normalization of each sample was performed by random selection of 1 million high-quality reads, each carrying a distinct molecular identifier. Instead of being binned into consensus sequences, reads that shared molecular identifiers were thrown out. CDR3 identification, clonotype clustering and error correction used MiTCR with a Q25 quality threshold and the strictest error-elimination algorithm. Lower-bound total TCR beta diversity was estimated with a nonparametric unseen species model using Euler transformation. The raw public reads went through TCRdb reprocessing: fastp at Q25, MiXCR clone calling, in-frame beta chains kept. Rows are unified per CDR3 protein, each entry keeping the most common DNA and genes. The V and J calls and clone size come from TCRdb's table, not from the authors' own analysis. The sample yields approximately 600,000 distinct CDR3 sequences; about 54% were counted once. The ten largest clones add up to approximately 37% of the sample.

A few counts support this clonotype. Its binding antigen is unknown. No clone much larger than this one lies a single base away; base qualities are absent. The 39 donors, aged 6 to 90 years, were systemically healthy Caucasian individuals from Russia. Each donor gave roughly 9 milliliters of peripheral blood, drawn into EDTA-treated Vacutainer tubes. Ficoll-Paque density-gradient centrifugation was used to isolate PBMCs, with at least 6.5 million per sample. Total RNA, at least 5 micrograms per sample, was extracted from PBMCs with Trizol reagent. Naive CD45RAhigh/CD27high T cell percentages were measured by flow cytometry on a PBMC aliquot from every donor.

This TCR came from a man in his sixties in good health. What was sequenced was blood. The chain couples TRBV12-5 to TRBJ1-2, with a tentative D gene TRBD1 over 5 matching bases. CDR3 loop: CASGLGTIRYTF. The base sequence is TGTGCTAGTGGTTTGGGGACAATCCGCTACACCTTC.